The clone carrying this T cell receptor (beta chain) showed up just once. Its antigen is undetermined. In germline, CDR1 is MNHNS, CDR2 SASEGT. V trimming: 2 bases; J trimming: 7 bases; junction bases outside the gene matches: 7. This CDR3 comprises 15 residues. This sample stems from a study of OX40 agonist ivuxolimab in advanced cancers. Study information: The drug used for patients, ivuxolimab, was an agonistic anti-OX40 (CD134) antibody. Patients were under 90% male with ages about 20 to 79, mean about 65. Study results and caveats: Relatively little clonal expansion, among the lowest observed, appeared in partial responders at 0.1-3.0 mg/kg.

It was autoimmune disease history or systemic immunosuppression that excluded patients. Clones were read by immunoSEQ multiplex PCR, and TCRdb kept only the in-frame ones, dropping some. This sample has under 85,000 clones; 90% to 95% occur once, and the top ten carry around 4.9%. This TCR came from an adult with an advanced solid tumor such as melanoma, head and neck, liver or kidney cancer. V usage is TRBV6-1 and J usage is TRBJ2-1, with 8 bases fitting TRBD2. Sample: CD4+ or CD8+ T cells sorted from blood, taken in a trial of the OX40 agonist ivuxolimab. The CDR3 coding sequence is TGTGCCAGCAGTGAATATCGCGGGAGGAGTAATGAGCAGTTCTTC. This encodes CASSEYRGRSNEQFF.